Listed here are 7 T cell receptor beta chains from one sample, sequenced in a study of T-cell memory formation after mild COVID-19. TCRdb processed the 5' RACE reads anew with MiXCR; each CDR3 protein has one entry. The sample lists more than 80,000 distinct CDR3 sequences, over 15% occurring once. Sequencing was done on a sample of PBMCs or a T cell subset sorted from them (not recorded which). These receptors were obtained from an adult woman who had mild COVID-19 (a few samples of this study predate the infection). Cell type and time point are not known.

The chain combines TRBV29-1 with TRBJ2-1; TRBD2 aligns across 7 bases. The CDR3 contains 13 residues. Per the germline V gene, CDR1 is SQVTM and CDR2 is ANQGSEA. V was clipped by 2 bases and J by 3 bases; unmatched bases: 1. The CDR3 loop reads CSVELADYNEQFF. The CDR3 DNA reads TGCAGCGTTGAACTAGCGGACTACAATGAGCAGTTCTTC.

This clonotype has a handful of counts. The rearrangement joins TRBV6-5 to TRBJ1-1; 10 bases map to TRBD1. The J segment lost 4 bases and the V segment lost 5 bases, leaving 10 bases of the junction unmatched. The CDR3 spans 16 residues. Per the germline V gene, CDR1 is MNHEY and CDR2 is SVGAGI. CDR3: CASSPTPDRGGTEAFF. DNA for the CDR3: TGTGCCAGCAGTCCGACCCCGGACAGGGGGGGCACTGAAGCTTTCTTT.

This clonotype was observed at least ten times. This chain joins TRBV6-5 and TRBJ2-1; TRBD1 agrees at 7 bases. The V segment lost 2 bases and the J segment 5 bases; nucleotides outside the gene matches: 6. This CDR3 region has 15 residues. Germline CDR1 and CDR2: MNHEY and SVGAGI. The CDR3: CASSYTGQLDNEQFF. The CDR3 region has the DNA TGTGCCAGCAGTTACACGGGACAGCTGGACAATGAGCAGTTCTTC.

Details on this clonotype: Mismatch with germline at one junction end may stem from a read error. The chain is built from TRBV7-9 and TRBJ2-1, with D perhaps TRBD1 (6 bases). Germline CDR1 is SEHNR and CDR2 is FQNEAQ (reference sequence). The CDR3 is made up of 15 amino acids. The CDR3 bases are TGTGCCAGCAGCTTAGCGCAGGGGCGCCGAGATGAGCAGTTATTC. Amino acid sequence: CASSLAQGRRDEQLF.

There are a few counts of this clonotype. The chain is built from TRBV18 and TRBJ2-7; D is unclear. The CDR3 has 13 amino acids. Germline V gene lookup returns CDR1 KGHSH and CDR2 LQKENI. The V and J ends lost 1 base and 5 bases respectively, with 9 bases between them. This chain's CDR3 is CASSPRLRDEQYF. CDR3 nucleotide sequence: TGTGCCAGCTCACCACGACTTAGGGACGAGCAGTACTTC.

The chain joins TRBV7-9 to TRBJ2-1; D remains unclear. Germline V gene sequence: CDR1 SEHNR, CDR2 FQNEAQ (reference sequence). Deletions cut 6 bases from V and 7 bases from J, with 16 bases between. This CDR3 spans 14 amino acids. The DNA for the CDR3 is TGTGCCAGCAGGAATGTAGGGCAGAGGAATGAGCAGTTCTTC. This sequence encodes CASRNVGQRNEQFF.

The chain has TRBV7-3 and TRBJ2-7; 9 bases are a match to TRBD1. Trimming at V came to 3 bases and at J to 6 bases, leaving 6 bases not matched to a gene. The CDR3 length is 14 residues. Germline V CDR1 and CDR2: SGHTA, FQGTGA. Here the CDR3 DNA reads TGTGCCAGCAGCTTGGGGACAGGGAAGGGCGAGCAGTACTTC. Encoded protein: CASSLGTGKGEQYF. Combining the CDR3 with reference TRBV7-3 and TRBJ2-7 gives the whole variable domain GAGVSQTPSNKVTEKGKYVELRCDPISGHTALYWYRQSLGQGPEFLIYFQGTGAADDSGLPNDRFFAVRPEGSVSTLKIQRTERGDSAVYLCASSLGTGKGEQYFGPGTRLTVT.